The rows below give T cell receptor beta chains drawn from one sample of a study of blood T cell repertoires in COVID-19. Method: immunoSEQ multiplex PCR; TCRdb's copy keeps in-frame clones and lacks some. The sample lists 150,000 to 200,000 clones, nearly 80% seen once, with about 26% in the top ten. The specimen sequenced was peripheral blood. These receptors were obtained from a woman in her 70s with acute or convalescent COVID-19. The CDR3 runs from the conserved cysteine through the conserved F or W. The D gene is left open where the match is weak. Where a row states a size, it is once, few, many or the class of an expanded clone; other rows omit it.

V gene	D gene	clone size	J gene	CDR3 DNA	CDR3 protein
TRBV7-2	.	.	TRBJ2-7	TGTGCCAGCAGCTTAGTTCACGGCTCCTACGAGCAGTACTTC	CASSLVHGSYEQYF
TRBV29-1	.	.	TRBJ2-1	TGCAGCGTCCGGGGGAGCTCCTACAATGAGCAGTTCTTC	CSVRGSSYNEQFF
TRBV24-1	TRBD1	.	TRBJ1-5	TGTGCCACCAGTGATACAGGGGGCGGTAATCAGCCCCAGCATTTT	CATSDTGGGNQPQHF
TRBV7-2	TRBD1	once	TRBJ1-6	TGTGCCAGCAGCTTAGTCGGTTTGCCAGGGGGTTCACCCCTCCACTTT	CASSLVGLPGGSPLHF
TRBV13	.	few	TRBJ2-7	TGTGCCAGCAGCCCAAACAGCTACGAGCAGTACTTC	CASSPNSYEQYF
TRBV9	.	.	TRBJ2-3	TGTGCCAGCAGCGTTGTAGGGGGTCAGGCAGATACGCAGTATTTT	CASSVVGGQADTQYF
TRBV7-8	.	few	TRBJ2-1	TGTGCCAGCAGCGTAGTAGGGGGAAGCTCCTACAATGAGCAGTTCTTC	CASSVVGGSSYNEQFF
TRBV5-1	.	.	TRBJ1-4	TGCGCCAGCAGCCCGGGAGACTCTTTTGAAAAACTGTTTTTT	CASSPGDSFEKLFF
TRBV6-1	.	.	TRBJ1-2	TGTGCCAGCAGTGAAATACAGTATTCTGGCTACACCTTC	CASSEIQYSGYTF
TRBV24-1	.	once	TRBJ2-1	TGTGCCACCAGTGATTTGCCAGGTAATGAGCAGTTCTTC	CATSDLPGNEQFF
TRBV7-2	.	.	TRBJ1-5	TGTGCCAGCAGCGCAGGGGGCAATCAGCCCCAGCATTTT	CASSAGGNQPQHF
TRBV24-1	.	.	TRBJ2-3	TGTGCCACCAGTGACCTGCGGGCGGATACGCAGTATTTT	CATSDLRADTQYF
TRBV12-3/TRBV12-4	.	.	TRBJ1-5	TGTGCCAGCAGTTTATCGGGGGACCAGCCCCAGCATTTT	CASSLSGDQPQHF
TRBV19	TRBD1	.	TRBJ2-1	TGTGCCAGTAGTATAGATCGTCCTGTGGGAGGGGACAGGGCATACAATGAGCAGTTCTTC	CASSIDRPVGGDRAYNEQFF
TRBV5-1	.	.	TRBJ1-2	TGCGCCAGCAGCAGCACAGGGTACTATGGCTACACCTTC	CASSSTGYYGYTF
TRBV2	.	.	TRBJ1-1	TGTGCCAGCAACCTCGACAGGCGGCTTGAAGCTTTCTTT	CASNLDRRLEAFF
TRBV5-4	.	.	TRBJ1-2	TGTGCCAGCAGCTTGGCCCCCAGTGGCTACACCTTC	CASSLAPSGYTF
TRBV12-3/TRBV12-4	.	once	TRBJ1-5	.	CASSFGEGPQHF
TRBV7-9	.	.	TRBJ2-1	TGTGCCAGCAGCTTAGCCCTAGAGCAGTTCTTC	CASSLALEQFF
TRBV2	TRBD1	.	TRBJ1-2	TGTGCCAGCAGTGAGGACAGGGTCTCGAATGGCTACACCTTC	CASSEDRVSNGYTF
TRBV6-1	.	.	TRBJ2-7	TGTGCCAGCAGTGAATCCCAGGGCGCTAACTCCTACGAGCAGTACTTC	CASSESQGANSYEQYF
TRBV15	TRBD1	few	TRBJ1-6	TGTGCCACCAGCAGAGATCAGGGACAGGGCACCAATTCACCCCTCCACTTT	CATSRDQGQGTNSPLHF
TRBV2	TRBD1	.	TRBJ2-2	TGTGCCAGCAGTGAAGGAGGGGGCTGGAACACCGGGGAGCTGTTTTTT	CASSEGGGWNTGELFF
TRBV11-2	TRBD2	.	TRBJ2-5	TGTGCCAGCAGTATGTCCGGGGGGTCCCAAGAGACCCAGTACTTC	CASSMSGGSQETQYF
TRBV7-9	TRBD2	.	TRBJ2-1	TGTGCCAGCAGCTTAGTCGGCGGGAGTGGGGATGAGCAGTTCTTC	CASSLVGGSGDEQFF
TRBV6-1	TRBD1	.	TRBJ1-1	TGTGCCAGCAGTGAACGGACAGGGGAAGGCACTGAAGCTTTCTTT	CASSERTGEGTEAFF
TRBV29-1	TRBD1	once	TRBJ2-7	TGCAGCGGAGGACAGGGTCGACACGAGCAGTACTTC	CSGGQGRHEQYF
TRBV27	.	few	TRBJ1-6	TGTGCCAGCAGTCCCCCGGGGAGACCCCTCCACTTT	CASSPPGRPLHF
TRBV7-3	.	.	TRBJ2-6	TGTGCCAGCAGCTTGCAAGGGGGGGGCTCTGGGGCCAACGTCCTGACTTTC	CASSLQGGGSGANVLTF
TRBV3-1/TRBV3-2	.	.	TRBJ1-3	TGTGCCAGCGGAGGCTCTGGAAACACCATATATTTT	CASGGSGNTIYF
TRBV29-1	TRBD2	.	TRBJ2-1	TGCACCGTAAGCGGGAGTAGTACCTACAATGAGCAGTTCTTC	CTVSGSSTYNEQFF
TRBV7-2	.	many	TRBJ1-5	TGTGCCAGCAGCCAATGGTTGAGACAGCCCCAGCATTTT	CASSQWLRQPQHF
TRBV7-3	.	.	TRBJ2-3	TGTGCCAGTAGCTTGGAGTCGAGGCGATCAGATACGCAGTATTTT	CASSLESRRSDTQYF
TRBV5-1	TRBD1	once	TRBJ2-1	TGCGCCAGCAGCTATCGGACAGGGGGCCCCTACAATGAGCAGTTCTTC	CASSYRTGGPYNEQFF
TRBV19	.	once	TRBJ1-1	TGTGCCTCTAAGCGGGATGAACGCACTGAAGCTTTCTTT	CASKRDERTEAFF
TRBV7-9	.	.	TRBJ2-7	TGTGCCAGCAGCTTAGCTGGGGAGCGGAGGGAGTACTTC	CASSLAGERREYF
TRBV19	TRBD2	.	TRBJ2-1	TGTGCCAGTAGGGTTGATGCGGGAGCCTACAATGAGCAGTTCTTC	CASRVDAGAYNEQFF
TRBV27	TRBD1	once	TRBJ1-5	TGTGCCAGCAGCGGGGGACAGGGCACGCTTAGCAATCAGCCCCAGCATTTT	CASSGGQGTLSNQPQHF
TRBV6-6	.	.	TRBJ1-2	TGTGCCAGCACCCCCGAACTCGCTTCACCTAACTATGGCTACACCTTC	CASTPELASPNYGYTF
TRBV6-6	.	few	TRBJ2-7	TGTGCCAGCAGTTACTCACAGGGTATAGCCTACGAGCAGTACTTC	CASSYSQGIAYEQYF
TRBV6-5	.	.	TRBJ2-2	TGTGCCAGCAGTCCGCTAGTGAGCACCGGGGAGCTGTTTTTT	CASSPLVSTGELFF
TRBV5-1	TRBD2	once	TRBJ2-2	TGCGCCAGCAGCCCACTAGCGGGAGCTTACACCGGGGAGCTGTTTTTT	CASSPLAGAYTGELFF
TRBV6-1	.	.	TRBJ2-7	TGTGCCAGCAGTGAAGCTGGGAGCTCCTACGAGCAGTACTTC	CASSEAGSSYEQYF
TRBV24-1	TRBD1	.	TRBJ2-3	TGTGCCACCAGTGCCGCAGGGACAGTTGATACGCAGTATTTT	CATSAAGTVDTQYF
TRBV10-2	TRBD1	.	TRBJ1-1	TGCGCCAGCAGGGGACAGAAGAACACTGAAGCTTTCTTT	CASRGQKNTEAFF
TRBV7-2	TRBD1	.	TRBJ1-1	TGTGCCAGCAGCTGGGACAGGCGTTACACTGAAGCTTTCTTT	CASSWDRRYTEAFF
TRBV19	.	.	TRBJ2-2	TGTGCCAGTAGTCCGTCCGTAACCCTCACTCGGGCCGGGGAGCTGTTTTTT	CASSPSVTLTRAGELFF
TRBV4-1	.	.	TRBJ2-1	TGCGCCAGCAGCGGAGGTAATGAGCAGTTCTTC	CASSGGNEQFF